This TCR beta chain was obtained from a study of identical twins. This clonotype appeared a few times. The germline CDR1 and CDR2 sequences are DFQATT and SNEGSKA (reference sequence). Trimming cost V 6 bases and J 6 bases, with 14 bases left between them. CDR3 length equals 13 residues. TCRdb itself ran the 5' RACE reads through MiXCR, one entry per CDR3 protein. The sample lists hundreds of thousands of distinct CDR3 sequences; roughly 20% were seen once. These records were also assigned to another study, of T cells expressing NK-cell markers. That publication notes: All TCR beta repertoires analysed originated from sorted CD3+CD56+NKG2C+, CD3+CD56+NKG2C- and CD3+CD56-NKG2C+ T cells.

The specimen sequenced was PBMCs. V and J are TRBV20-1 and TRBJ2-2, with D possibly matching TRBD1 (5 bases). The TCR sequence derives from a young woman in good health. CDR3 sequence: CSALGVHAGELFF. The CDR3 DNA is TGCAGTGCCCTAGGGGTTCACGCCGGGGAGCTGTTTTTT.